The 9 T cell receptor beta chains below come from one sample, sequenced in a study of blood T cells in healthy people across ages. With a J-beta primer mix and a sample-barcoded 5' primer, a second PCR ran about 7 to 12 cycles. TCRdb ran MiXCR on the 5' RACE reads and lists one entry per CDR3 protein. The sample shows more than 600,000 distinct CDR3 sequences, roughly 25% of them seen only once. This sample was shared with a second study, whose subject was T cells of mothers and their children.

The sequencing input was blood. These receptor sequences come from a boy aged 5-17 years in good health.

The chain carries TRBV9 and TRBJ1-2; D perhaps matches TRBD1 (6 bases). With 4 bases removed from V and 5 bases from J, the gap between germline ends came to 18 bases. In germline, CDR1 is SGDLS, CDR2 YYNGEE. The CDR3 is 15 amino acids. Here the CDR3 DNA reads TGTGCCAGCAGCACCTCTTCGGGGGGGGCATATGGCTACACCTTC. Translation gives CASSTSSGGAYGYTF.

The CDR3 reads CASRTDREGTEAFF. CDR3 bases: TGTGCCAGCAGAACCGACAGGGAGGGCACTGAAGCTTTCTTT. The chain employs TRBV12-3 or TRBV12-4 and TRBJ1-1, with 7 nucleotides matching TRBD1. The CDR3 has 14 residues. The V and J ends lost 6 bases and 4 bases, in that order; junction bases with no gene match: 8.

This clonotype was recorded a few times. Its ends do not fully match the called genes, so a read error is possible. The chain recombines TRBV15 with TRBJ2-5; TRBD2 matches 9 bases. Germline lookup yields CDR1 LNHNV and CDR2 YYDKDF (reference sequence). This CDR3 region has 17 residues. The CDR3 loop is CATSREPPASGKETQYF. The CDR3 bases are TGCGCCACCAGCAGAGAACCCCCGGCTAGCGGGAAAGAGACCCAGTACTTC.

V usage is TRBV7-9 and J usage is TRBJ2-3; TRBD2 aligns across 9 bases. CDR3 length: 15 residues. V dropped 5 bases and J dropped 2; count of bases not matched to a gene: 5. Germline CDR1 is SEHNR and CDR2 is FQNEAQ (reference sequence). CDR3 DNA sequence: TGTGCCAGCAGCAAAATAGCGGGAGCCACAGATACGCAGTATTTT. Translated, it gives CASSKIAGATDTQYF.

This clonotype has just a few counts. The chain links TRBV6-6 to TRBJ2-3; D possibly corresponds to TRBD1 (6 bases). The CDR3 consists of 15 residues. The V gene lost 5 bases and the J gene lost 2 bases, with 14 bases spanning the gap. In germline, CDR1 is MNHNY, CDR2 SVGAGI (reference sequence). The CDR3 nucleotides are TGTGCCAGCAGTAGATACAGGGAAACCACAGATACGCAGTATTTT. Translating gives CASSRYRETTDTQYF.

The rearrangement links TRBV25-1 to TRBJ2-5; a possible D gene is TRBD2 (6 bases). The germline CDR1 and CDR2 sequences are MGHDK and SYGVNS. V lost 2 bases, J lost 9 bases, and 13 bases lay in between. The CDR3 totals 13 residues. In DNA form, the CDR3 reads TGTGCCAGCAGTGAAGGAGGGTACGGGGCCCAGTACTTC. Protein product: CASSEGGYGAQYF.

The chain recombines TRBV5-1 with TRBJ2-1; tentative D call: TRBD1 (6 bases). The CDR3 length is 15 residues. The germline V gene encodes CDR1 SGHRS and CDR2 YFSETQ. Between the trimmed V and J ends, which lost 4 bases and 3 bases, there was a span of 14 bases. The CDR3 sequence: CASSLGGVLYNEQFF. In DNA, the CDR3 is TGCGCCAGCAGCCTAGGGGGAGTTCTCTACAATGAGCAGTTCTTC.

There are a few counts of this clonotype. Relative to the germline gene, one junction end is altered; a read error may explain this. J is TRBJ2-5 and V is TRBV18, with no clear D. CDR1 is KGHSH, CDR2 LQKENI, per germline. The CDR3 runs to 13 residues. The CDR3 DNA is TGTGCCAGCTCAGATAAGTACCAGGAGACCCAGTACTTC. Its translation: CASSDKYQETQYF.

The chain joins TRBV6-1 to TRBJ2-1; D might be TRBD2 (5 bases). The V end was cut by 6 bases, the J end by 2 bases, with 11 bases between. In germline, CDR1 is MNHNS, CDR2 SASEGT. The CDR3 is 14 residues long. In DNA, the CDR3 is TGTGCCAGCAGCTGGGAGACGGCCTACAATGAGCAGTTCTTC. Translation: CASSWETAYNEQFF.